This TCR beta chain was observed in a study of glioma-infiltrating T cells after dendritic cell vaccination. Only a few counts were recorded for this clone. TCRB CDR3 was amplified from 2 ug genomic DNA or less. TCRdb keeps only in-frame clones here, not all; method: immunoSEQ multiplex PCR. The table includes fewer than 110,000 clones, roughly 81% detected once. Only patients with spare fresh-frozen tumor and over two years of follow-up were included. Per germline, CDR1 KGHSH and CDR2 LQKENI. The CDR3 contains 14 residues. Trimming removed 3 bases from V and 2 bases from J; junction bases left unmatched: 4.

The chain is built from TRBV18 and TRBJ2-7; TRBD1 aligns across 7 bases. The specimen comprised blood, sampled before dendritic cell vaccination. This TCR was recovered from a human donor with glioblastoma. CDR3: CASSPLQGAYEQYF. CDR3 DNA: TGTGCCAGCTCACCCCTTCAGGGGGCCTACGAGCAGTACTTC. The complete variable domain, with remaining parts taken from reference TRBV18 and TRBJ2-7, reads NAGVMQNPRHLVRRRGQEARLRCSPMKGHSHVYWYRQLPEEGLKFMVYLQKENIIDESGMPKERFSAEFPKEGPSILRIQQVVRGDSAAYFCASSPLQGAYEQYFGPGTRLTVT.